Included here is one TCR beta chain sequence, with context. As yet, its antigen is unknown. The PCR made use of 60 Vbeta and 13 Jbeta primers. Here immunoSEQ multiplex PCR was the method, and the copy in TCRdb shows in-frame clones only, minus some. The table lists 100,000 to 150,000 clones, over 60% of them singletons. These data originate in a study of cytomegalovirus exposure and HLA in healthy donors. Study at large: Inside one of the first data releases sat 85 million or so unique TCRs taken from HLA-typed donors.

Regarding the study as a whole: Researchers reported in a later analysis that a missense DCLRE1C variant was tied to TCR beta V- and J-gene trimming. Later on, an analysis found that several of the most significant clusters appeared to be linked to common viral pathogens, which included parvovirus B19. It was assumed in the presence/absence analyses that sequencing depth was roughly uniform across donors.

The source material was PBMCs. The sequence was collected from a man younger than 45 in good health and CMV-seronegative.

As DNA, the CDR3 is TGTGCCAGTAGTATGGGGCGGGAGGGCCGGGATACGCAGTATTTT. Encoded protein: CASSMGREGRDTQYF. The gene calls are TRBV19 and TRBJ2-3, with 9 bases matching TRBD2. The CDR3 extends over 15 amino acids. V was clipped by 3 bases and J by 6 bases; unmatched bases: 7. Per the germline V gene, CDR1 is LNHDA and CDR2 is SQIVND (reference sequence). Combining the CDR3 with reference TRBV19 and TRBJ2-3 gives the whole variable domain DGGITQSPKYLFRKEGQNVTLSCEQNLNHDAMYWYRQDPGQGLRLIYYSQIVNDFQKGDIAEGYSVSREKKESFPLTVTSAQKNPTAFYLCASSMGREGRDTQYFGPGTRLTVL.